This T cell receptor (beta chain) was sequenced for a study of long-term antiretroviral therapy in people with HIV (dated by TCRdb to the early 2020s). As for the study more broadly: The earliest samples were collected about a decade before the 2015 WHO recommendation for immediate ART, when ART was typically delayed until CD4 counts fell. A retrospective serial study tested whether ART initiation and durable HIV suppression were associated with changes in peripheral blood TRB repertoire composition and diversity. A total of 150 to 200 cryopreserved PBMC samples came from approximately 30 adults with confirmed HIV infection and were collected serially over a mean of roughly six years (range 1-12). Among the 30 or so participants with HIV, eleven were female. No cross-contamination during QIAcube processing was seen in test extractions of a monoclonal T-cell line run alongside about 33 polyclonal samples. Paper-wide results and their limitations: At every time point, the repertoire was dominated by expanded TRB clones first identified before ART initiation, although this dominance fluctuated and, in many PLHIV, declined after ART. A significant increase in TRB diversity was found to be associated with ART initiation, although TRB diversity was observed to remain significantly below that of transplant donor controls even after long-term ART. Inferences about post-ART repertoire changes were limited because no data were available on ART adherence, viral resistance or therapy changes. Because pre-ART samples had limited cell numbers, profiling was done on unsorted PBMC rather than on sorted CD4+ and CD8+ T cells. Owing to limited PBMC availability, only the TCR beta chain was sequenced, without alpha chain pairing. Compared with controls, HIV repertoires had narrower CDR3 length ranges, and the network structure pointed to an antigen-experienced repertoire that shifted only slightly toward naive after ART. Samples dated from the mid-2000s to the late 2010s, and the ART regimens used may be less effective than current ones.

Sequencing of the TRB variable region was done with the immunoSEQ hsTCRB v3.0 assay at survey level resolution. TRB sequencing targeted a depth of 40,000-50,000 T-cell genomes per sample. Pooled TRB libraries were sequenced on an Illumina MiSeq with a v3 150-cycle kit. The authors processed their data as follows. Repertoire analysis was performed in R inside a reproducible Nextflow workflow that covered QC, data transformation and analysis. LymphoSeq2, an R package for exploring AIRR-Seq data, was used to implement the custom analyses. Four samples that produced fewer than 5000 total TRB sequences were removed, so under 200 HIV repertoires were analyzed. Of the approximately 190 retained HIV repertoires, approximately 60 were collected before and roughly 130 after ART initiation. Repertoires were downsampled to 5000 TRB nucleotide sequences, with summary statistics averaged over 100 downsampling iterations. Only TRB sequences with CDR3 regions of at least seven amino acids were retained for analysis. Diversity was measured with a Shannon entropy-derived clonality score and the Gini coefficient. In repertoire networks, the top 5000 CDR3 amino acid sequences were linked whenever an edit distance of one separated two sequences. For TRB CDR3 amino acid sequences, GLIPH2 was used to predict antigen specificity groups and MHC restriction. To flag known CMV, EBV, HIV or tissue antigen associations, CDR3 amino acid sequences were matched against VDJdb and McPAS-TCR. Pre-ART, post-ART and control groups were compared with Wilcoxon signed-rank tests and Holm-Bonferroni correction. This is the immuneACCESS table as TCRdb keeps it, with only in-frame sequences that have V and J called. A part of the clones is gone; compared with another copy, unresolved V genes explain less than half, and the rest is unexplained. V and J calls and clone size are those listed in that table; D and trimming were worked out from the DNA. The sample yields more than 25,000 clones; over 85% were counted once. About 6.4% of the sample belongs to the ten largest clones.

In regard to this clone: The specificity of this receptor is unknown. One base away there is no much larger clone; base qualities are not given.

Inclusion was restricted to participants for whom at least one PBMC sample before ART initiation and at least two post-ART samples were available. Treatment was received in the United States of America by all participants with HIV. Cryopreserved samples of 1-10 million PBMC were thawed and washed before DNA extraction. At the time of the earliest PBMC sample, participants with HIV were aged between about 23 and 54 years. PBMC samples were contributed by each participant from 1-4 timepoints before ART initiation and 2-8 timepoints after ART initiation, with a median of 7 samples. Serial HIV viral load, CD4+ T-cell count, ART history and demographic data were obtained for every participant. Genomic DNA was extracted from unsorted PBMC with a Qiagen kit on a QIAcube, processed in batches of 12 samples. Unmatched junction bases come to 5, with V trimmed by 2 bases and J by 4 bases. Per the germline V gene (reference sequence), SGHKS is the CDR1 and YYEKEE is the CDR2. From cysteine to phenylalanine, the CDR3 is 14 amino acids long. Here the CDR3 DNA is all that survives: 42 bases in frame from base 1.

The TCR originated in a middle-aged woman with HIV. In this chain, TRBV5-5 is recombined with TRBJ1-1, and 7 bases in between align with TRBD1. This sample comprised unsorted PBMCs, obtained about 6.5 years after starting antiretroviral therapy. The bases read TGTGCCAGCAGCTTCGAGGGGGCCGGCACTGAAGCTTTCTTT. Translation gives CASSFEGAGTEAFF.